The following is a TCR beta chain sequence with its context. The antigen is unknown. The data originate from a study of cytomegalovirus exposure and HLA in healthy donors. Study findings and constraints: Common viral pathogens seemed to be connected with several of the most significant clusters, according to a later analysis. Clonal expansion was found to be greater in HLA-associated TCR beta chains than in equally common others in a later analysis.

CDR1 is MNHNS and CDR2 is SASEGT in the germline V gene. The CDR3 totals 15 residues. Losses at the gene ends were 5 bases for V and 7 bases for J; bases not matched to a gene: 14. It was with 60 Vbeta and 13 Jbeta primers that the PCR ran. Sequencing used immunoSEQ multiplex PCR; TCRdb keeps in-frame clones, though not all of them. The data contain about 94,000 clones, about 75% of them singletons. Sequenced input: PBMCs. The chain couples TRBV6-1 to TRBJ2-7; 7 bases align to TRBD1. The receptor was isolated from a man aged 35 to 55 in good health and CMV-seropositive. CDR3 residues: CASSNSHRGVWEQYF. The CDR3 DNA is TGTGCCAGCAGTAATTCCCACAGGGGTGTGTGGGAGCAGTACTTC.